The rows below give T cell receptor beta chains drawn from one sample of a study of blood T cell repertoires in COVID-19. The assay was immunoSEQ multiplex PCR, and TCRdb's table has in-frame clones only and misses some. The table includes 300,000 to 400,000 clones, 70% to 90% detected once. Source material: peripheral blood. The receptors stem from a woman in her twenties or thirties with COVID-19, enrolled during active disease. CDR3s include the opening cysteine and the closing phenylalanine or tryptophan. A D gene is named only where the DNA matches it firmly.

v_gene	j_gene	d_gene	CDR3nt	CDR3aa
TRBV11-3	TRBJ1-1	.	TGTGCCAGCAGCCAGGGACATACGAACACTGAAGCTTTCTTT	CASSQGHTNTEAFF
TRBV29-1	TRBJ1-1	.	TGCAGCGTTGCAGGCCTGAACACTGAAGCTTTCTTT	CSVAGLNTEAFF
TRBV24-1	TRBJ1-5	TRBD1	TGTGCCACCAGTGATTGGACAGGGGGCGTTCAGCCCCAGCATTTT	CATSDWTGGVQPQHF
TRBV20-1	TRBJ2-1	.	TGCAGTGCTAGAGTTGGGGGGGAGCAGTTCTTC	CSARVGGEQFF
TRBV18	TRBJ2-7	.	TGTGCCAGCTCACAGGGGCCGGGTGGCGAGCAGTACTTC	CASSQGPGGEQYF
TRBV23-1	TRBJ2-4	TRBD1	TGCGCCAGCAGTCCCACAGGGGCCATAGCCAAAAACATTCAGTACTTC	CASSPTGAIAKNIQYF
TRBV10-2	TRBJ2-5	TRBD2	TGCGCCAGCAGTCGAGGGACTAGCGAAGAGACCCAGTACTTC	CASSRGTSEETQYF
TRBV6-2/TRBV6-3	TRBJ1-6	.	TGTGCCAGCAGTCGGGATTCACCCCTCCACTTT	CASSRDSPLHF
TRBV9	TRBJ2-3	TRBD2	TGTGCCAGCAGCGTAAGCGGGAGAGGCGCAGATACGCAGTATTTT	CASSVSGRGADTQYF
TRBV3-1/TRBV3-2	TRBJ2-3	TRBD1	TGTGCCAGTTCGCGGGACAGGGGCACAGATACGCAGTATTTT	CASSRDRGTDTQYF
TRBV19	TRBJ1-5	TRBD1	TGTGCCAGTAGGATGAGGACAGGGAGAGGCAATCAGCCCCAGCATTTT	CASRMRTGRGNQPQHF
TRBV6-4	TRBJ1-5	.	TGTGCCAGCAGTGAACAGGTCAATCAGCCCCAGCATTTT	CASSEQVNQPQHF
TRBV11-3	TRBJ2-2	TRBD2	TGTGCCAGCGACCTTGGGAGGGAGCTGGACGGGGAGCTGTTTTTT	CASDLGRELDGELFF
TRBV5-4	TRBJ1-4	.	TGTGCCAGCAGCCAAGACTCCAATGAAAAACTGTTTTTT	CASSQDSNEKLFF
TRBV11-3	TRBJ1-1	TRBD1	TGTGCCAGCAGCGAGGGACAGGGGAACACTGAAGCTTTCTTT	CASSEGQGNTEAFF
TRBV6-4	TRBJ1-5	.	TGTGCCAGCAGCCCGGAAATCGGGGGGCTCGGTCAGCCCCAGCATTTT	CASSPEIGGLGQPQHF
TRBV5-8	TRBJ1-6	TRBD1	TGTGCCAGCAGCCCCGGACAGGGGGGCAATTCACCCCTCCACTTT	CASSPGQGGNSPLHF
TRBV27	TRBJ1-5	.	TGTGCCAGCAGAACAGGGAGCGGGGTCAATCAGCCCCAGCATTTT	CASRTGSGVNQPQHF
TRBV10-3	TRBJ1-1	.	TGTGCCATGGAGTCGGGTGATATGAACACTGAAGCTTTCTTT	CAMESGDMNTEAFF
TRBV3-1/TRBV3-2	TRBJ1-3	.	TGTGCCAGCAGCCATTGGGGGAGACACAGCGGGAGCTCTGGAAACACCATATATTTT	CASSHWGRHSGSSGNTIYF
TRBV19	TRBJ2-5	.	TGTGCCACTTCATGGACGGGAATCGTATTAGGGGAGACCCAGTACTTC	CATSWTGIVLGETQYF
TRBV6-5	TRBJ1-2	.	TGTGCCAGCAGTACAAACTACCGAGAGTTGGCGTACACCTTC	CASSTNYRELAYTF
TRBV9	TRBJ2-3	TRBD2	TGTGCCAGCAGCCCGCAACCACCACTAGCGGGGGGTACAGATACGCAGTATTTT	CASSPQPPLAGGTDTQYF
TRBV6-5	TRBJ2-7	TRBD2	TGTGCCAGTAGGGGAGGGGAGCAGTACTTC	CASRGGEQYF
TRBV6-2/TRBV6-3	TRBJ1-2	.	TGTGCCAGCAGTTACGAATGGACAAACGCTAACTATGGCTACACCTTC	CASSYEWTNANYGYTF
TRBV2	TRBJ1-1	.	TGTGCCAGCACCGTGGTCGGGACTGAAGCTTTCTTT	CASTVVGTEAFF
TRBV9	TRBJ2-1	.	TGTGCCAGCAGCGTACTAAATGAGCAGTTCTTC	CASSVLNEQFF